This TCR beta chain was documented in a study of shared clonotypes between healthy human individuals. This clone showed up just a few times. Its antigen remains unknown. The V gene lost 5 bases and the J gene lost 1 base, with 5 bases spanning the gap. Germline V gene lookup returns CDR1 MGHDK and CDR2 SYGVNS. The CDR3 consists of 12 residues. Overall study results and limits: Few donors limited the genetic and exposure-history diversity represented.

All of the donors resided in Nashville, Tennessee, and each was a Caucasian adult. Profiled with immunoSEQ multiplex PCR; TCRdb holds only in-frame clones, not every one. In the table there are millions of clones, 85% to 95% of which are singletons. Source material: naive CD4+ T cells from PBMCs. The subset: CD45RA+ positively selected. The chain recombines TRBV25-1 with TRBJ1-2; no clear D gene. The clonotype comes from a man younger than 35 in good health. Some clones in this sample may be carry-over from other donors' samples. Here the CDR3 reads CASSLSNYGYTF. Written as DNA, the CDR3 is TGTGCCAGCAGTTTAAGTAACTATGGCTACACCTTC.